The sequence of this T cell receptor beta chain was determined in a study of early T cells in non-severe SARS-CoV-2 infection. Overall study findings and caveats: Matching with VDJdb favored anti-spike CD8 responses (missing private and CD4 specificities).

This clonotype was seen many times. Its antigen is currently unknown. V was shortened by 5 bases and J by 8 bases, with 16 bases between the two germline ends. This CDR3 comprises 14 residues. Molecules of cDNA were individually given unique molecular identifiers that were attached to them. TCRdb passed the 5' RACE reads through MiXCR, listing each CDR3 protein once. The profile shows 80,000 to 95,000 distinct CDR3 sequences, roughly an eighth of them singletons. The TCR comes from an adult who was a healthcare worker with PCR-confirmed SARS-CoV-2 infection or an uninfected control (not recorded which). Material for sequencing was whole blood. The J gene is TRBJ2-1, the V gene TRBV12-3 or TRBV12-4; TRBD2 is a possible D gene (6 bases). The CDR3 region has the DNA TGTGCCAGCAGTCCCCCCCGGCGGGGCGATGAGCAGTTCTTC. Translation: CASSPPRRGDEQFF.